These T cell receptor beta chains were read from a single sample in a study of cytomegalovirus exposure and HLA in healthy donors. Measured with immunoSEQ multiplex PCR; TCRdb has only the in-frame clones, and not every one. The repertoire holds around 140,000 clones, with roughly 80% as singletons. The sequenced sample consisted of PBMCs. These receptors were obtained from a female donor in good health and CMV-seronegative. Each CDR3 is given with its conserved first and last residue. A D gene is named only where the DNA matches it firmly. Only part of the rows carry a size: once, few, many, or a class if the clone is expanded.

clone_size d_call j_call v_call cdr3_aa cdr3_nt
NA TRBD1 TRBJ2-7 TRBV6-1 CASSDGTGYYEQYF TGTGCCAGCAGTGACGGGACAGGGTATTACGAGCAGTACTTC
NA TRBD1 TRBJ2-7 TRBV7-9 CASSLALTGARGEQYF TGTGCCAGCAGCTTAGCCCTGACAGGGGCTCGGGGCGAGCAGTACTTC
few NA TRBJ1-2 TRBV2 CATLTNGYTF TGTGCCACCCTCACAAATGGCTACACCTTC
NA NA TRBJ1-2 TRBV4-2 CASSQGGDRMGYTF TGTGCCAGCAGCCAAGGGGGCGACAGGATGGGCTACACCTTC
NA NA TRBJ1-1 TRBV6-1 CASTKTATTEAFF TGTGCCAGCACCAAGACAGCGACCACTGAAGCTTTCTTT
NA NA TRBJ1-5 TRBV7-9 CASSLAGQPQHF TGTGCCAGCAGCTTGGCGGGACAGCCCCAGCATTTT
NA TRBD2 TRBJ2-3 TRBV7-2 CASSLAGTSGSTDTQYF TGTGCCAGCAGCTTAGCCGGGACTAGCGGGAGCACAGATACGCAGTATTTT
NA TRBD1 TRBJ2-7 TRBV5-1 CASSSGQGSSYEQYF TGCGCCAGCAGCTCGGGACAGGGTAGCTCCTACGAGCAGTACTTC
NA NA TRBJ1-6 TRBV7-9 CASSPGAPGSPLHF TGTGCCAGCAGCCCAGGTGCCCCAGGTTCACCCCTCCACTTT
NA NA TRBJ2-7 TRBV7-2 CASSLVAGIAYEQYF TGTGCCAGCAGCTTAGTGGCAGGTATAGCCTACGAGCAGTACTTC
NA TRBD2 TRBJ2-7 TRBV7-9 CASSLYFGREPLEQYF TGTGCCAGCAGCTTATATTTTGGGAGGGAGCCCTTGGAGCAGTACTTC
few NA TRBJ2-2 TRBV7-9 CASSLATVARRRLFF TGTGCCAGCAGCTTAGCGACGGTAGCGCGCCGCAGGCTGTTTTTT
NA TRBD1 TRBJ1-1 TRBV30 CAWTKDRSEAFF TGTGCCTGGACCAAGGACAGGAGTGAAGCTTTCTTT
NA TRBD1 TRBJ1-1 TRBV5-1 CASSPTGAAVEAFF TGCGCCAGCAGCCCGACAGGGGCGGCGGTTGAAGCTTTCTTT
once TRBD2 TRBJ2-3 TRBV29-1 CSVEGAGGRTDTQYF TGCAGCGTTGAGGGAGCGGGAGGGAGGACAGATACGCAGTATTTT
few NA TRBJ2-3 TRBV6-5 CASSYSRGSTDTQYF TGTGCCAGCAGTTATTCTAGGGGGAGCACAGATACGCAGTATTTT
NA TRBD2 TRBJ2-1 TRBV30 CAWSAGTSDYNEQFF TGTGCCTGGAGTGCTGGGACTAGCGACTACAATGAGCAGTTCTTC
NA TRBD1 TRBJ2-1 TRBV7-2 CASSLARGRIRMNEQFF TGTGCCAGCAGCTTAGCAAGGGGGCGAATACGGATGAATGAGCAGTTCTTC
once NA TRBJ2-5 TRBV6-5 CASRSSGGQETQYF TGTGCCAGCAGATCCTCCGGCGGCCAAGAGACCCAGTACTTC
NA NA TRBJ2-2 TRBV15 CATSRDQAVTGELFF TGTGCCACCAGCAGAGATCAGGCCGTGACCGGGGAGCTGTTTTTT
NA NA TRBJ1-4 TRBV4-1 CASSRRLTLREGGPTNEKLFF TGCGCCAGCAGCCGACGCTTAACCCTCAGGGAGGGCGGGCCAACTAATGAAAAACTGTTTTTT
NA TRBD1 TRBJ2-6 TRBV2 CASRQGAYGANVLTF TGTGCCAGCAGACAGGGGGCCTACGGGGCCAACGTCCTGACTTTC
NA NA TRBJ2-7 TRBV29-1 CSVGPDRRVYEQYF TGCAGCGTTGGCCCCGACAGAAGGGTGTACGAGCAGTACTTC
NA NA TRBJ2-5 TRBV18 CASSPSLQETQYF TGTGCCAGCTCACCTTCCCTACAAGAGACCCAGTACTTC
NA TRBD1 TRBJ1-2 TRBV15 CATSRPGTGNHGYTF TGTGCCACCAGCAGACCCGGGACAGGGAACCATGGCTACACCTTC
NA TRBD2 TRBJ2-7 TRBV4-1 CASSHGTSDYEQYF TGCGCCAGCAGCCACGGGACTAGCGACTACGAGCAGTACTTC
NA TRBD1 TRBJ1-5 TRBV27 CASRSHYRGGYQPQHF TGTGCCAGCAGATCACACTACAGGGGTGGGTATCAGCCCCAGCATTTT
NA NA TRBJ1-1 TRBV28 CAAAEGAANTEAFF TGTGCCGCCGCCGAAGGGGCTGCTAACACTGAAGCTTTCTTT
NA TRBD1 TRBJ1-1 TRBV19 CASSVGTGRNTEAFF TGTGCCAGTAGTGTCGGGACAGGGAGGAACACTGAAGCTTTCTTT
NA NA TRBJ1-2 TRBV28 CASRPTGSHGYTF TGTGCCAGCAGACCTACAGGATCCCATGGCTACACCTTC
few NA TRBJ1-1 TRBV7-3 CASSRWARNTEAFF TGTGCCAGCAGCCGCTGGGCCCGAAACACTGAAGCTTTCTTT